Listed here are 17 T cell receptor beta chains from one sample, sequenced in a study of T cells in Graves' hyperthyroidism and ophthalmopathy. What was amplified from RNA transcripts were TCR beta CDR3 regions. First-round RT-PCR of the TCR CDR3 relied on the HTBI primer set. One entry per CDR3 protein, called by TCRdb with MiXCR from the multiplex PCR reads. The table shows around 290,000 distinct CDR3 sequences, with over 15% occurring only once. Sequencing input: blood. These receptors were collected from a woman aged 60-70 years with Graves' ophthalmopathy.

This clonotype was recorded many times. The chain is built from TRBV12-3 or TRBV12-4 and TRBJ2-7; D is possibly TRBD2 (5 bases). This CDR3 spans 14 amino acids. V lost 5 bases, J lost 1 base, and 12 bases lay in between. CDR3 residues: CASSVRAFSYEQYF. CDR3 DNA sequence: TGTGCCAGCAGTGTGAGGGCATTTTCCTACGAGCAGTACTTC.

Ten or more counts support this clonotype. V and J are TRBV2 and TRBJ1-2; no firm D call. Trimming shortened V by 7 bases and J by 4 bases, and 10 bases separated the two germline ends. There are 12 residues in the CDR3. Germline CDR1 and CDR2: SNHLY and FYNNEI. CDR3 region: CASTTESYGYTF. CDR3 sequence (DNA): TGTGCCAGCACTACAGAGAGCTATGGCTACACCTTC. The complete variable domain, with remaining parts taken from reference TRBV2 and TRBJ1-2, reads EPEVTQTPSHQVTQMGQEVILRCVPISNHLYFYWYRQILGQKVEFLVSFYNNEISEKSEIFDDQFSVERPDGSNFTLKIRSTKLEDSAMYFCASTTESYGYTFGSGTRLTVV.

This clonotype was counted ten times or more. V usage is TRBV7-8 and J usage is TRBJ1-1, with D hard to call. Germline V gives CDR1 SGHVS, CDR2 FQNEAQ. The CDR3 sequence is 13 residues long. Trimming removed 1 base from V and 7 bases from J, with 10 bases in between. The CDR3 protein is CASSLGTRFEAFF. CDR3 in DNA: TGTGCCAGCAGCTTAGGAACGAGGTTTGAAGCTTTCTTT.

The chain couples TRBV12-3 or TRBV12-4 to TRBJ2-3; 12 nucleotides align to TRBD2. This CDR3 has 18 amino acids. The junction had 10 bases not matched to a gene; V was cut back by 6 bases and J by 0 bases. This CDR3 is CASRRLAGANPSTDTQYF. The CDR3 coding sequence is TGTGCCAGCAGAAGACTAGCGGGAGCCAATCCTAGCACAGATACGCAGTATTTT.

Notes on this clonotype: Possible read error: a much larger clone is one base away. Because it lacks the conserved phenylalanine or tryptophan at the end, this CDR3 is likely a read error. CDR3 DNA: TGCGCCAGCTCGCCAGGGGGTGAAGCTTTCCTT. This encodes CASSPGGEAFL. V and J are TRBV5-1 and TRBJ1-1; 7 bases map to TRBD1. Germline assignment: CDR1 SGHRS and CDR2 YFSETQ. Unmatched junction bases numbered 4, after V lost 7 bases and J lost 7 bases. This CDR3 contains 11 residues.

This sequence joins TRBV15 and TRBJ2-2; no clear D. Trimming took 0 bases from V and 6 from J, leaving 8 bases between them. The CDR3 is 14 amino acids. Germline CDR1 LNHNV, CDR2 YYDKDF (reference sequence). The CDR3 DNA reads TGTGCCACCAGCAGAGACCCCCTCTCCGGGGAGCTGTTTTTT. It translates to CATSRDPLSGELFF. Full variable domain (outside the CDR3, taken from reference TRBV15 and TRBJ2-2): DAMVIQNPRYQVTQFGKPVTLSCSQTLNHNVMYWYQQKSSQAPKLLFHYYDKDFNNEADTPDNFQSRRPNTSFCFLDIRSPGLGDTAMYLCATSRDPLSGELFFGEGSRLTVL.

This clonotype was counted between two and nine times. V gene TRBV7-6 combines with J gene TRBJ2-1; tentative D call: TRBD1 (5 bases). Trimming shortened V by 2 bases and J by 0 bases, and 11 bases separated the two germline ends. Germline V lookup: CDR1 SGHVS, CDR2 FNYEAQ. CDR3 size: 16 residues. This chain's CDR3 is CASSLRQLSSYNEQFF. The CDR3 DNA reads as TGTGCCAGCAGCTTAAGACAGCTTAGCTCCTACAATGAGCAGTTCTTC.

This clonotype was counted ten times or more. The chain links TRBV29-1 to TRBJ1-1; TRBD1 might be the D (6 bases). V lost 4 bases, J lost 4 bases, and 10 bases lay in between. Germline V lookup: CDR1 SQVTM, CDR2 ANQGSEA. The CDR3 loop spans 12 amino acids. Here the CDR3 reads CSVVGAGTEAFF. DNA for the CDR3: TGCAGCGTTGTGGGGGCTGGCACTGAAGCTTTCTTT.

This chain uses TRBV2 with TRBJ2-1, with 10 bases that match TRBD2. CDR1 is SNHLY, CDR2 FYNNEI, per germline. The CDR3 spans 15 residues. V gave up 1 base and J gave up 8 bases; unmatched junction bases: 5. CDR3 in amino acids: CASSEGASGSYEQFF. CDR3 nucleotide sequence: TGTGCCAGCAGTGAAGGGGCTAGCGGGAGTTATGAGCAGTTCTTC. Based on the CDR3 plus reference TRBV2 and TRBJ2-1, the full variable domain is EPEVTQTPSHQVTQMGQEVILRCVPISNHLYFYWYRQILGQKVEFLVSFYNNEISEKSEIFDDQFSVERPDGSNFTLKIRSTKLEDSAMYFCASSEGASGSYEQFFGPGTRLTVL.

This clonotype was counted ten times or more. The chain employs TRBV20-1 and TRBJ2-2; D may be TRBD1 (6 bases). CDR3 length: 12 amino acids. V was cut by 0 bases and J by 13 bases, with 12 bases left in between. CDR1 is DFQATT, CDR2 SNEGSKA, per germline (reference sequence). CDR3 protein: CSARERDTRLFF. In nucleotides, the CDR3 is TGCAGTGCTAGAGAAAGGGACACGCGGCTGTTTTTT.

This clonotype was counted ten times or more. The chain has TRBV20-1 and TRBJ1-5, with TRBD1 as a possible D gene (6 bases). From germline, CDR1 is DFQATT and CDR2 SNEGSKA (reference sequence). V was trimmed by 2 bases and J by 5 bases, leaving 13 bases between them. The length of the CDR3 is 14 residues. CDR3 nucleotides: TGCAGTGCTAGACCCGGGGGCGAGGATCAGCCCCAGCATTTT. Residues: CSARPGGEDQPQHF.

This clonotype showed up many times. The CDR3 coding sequence is TGTGCCAGCAGCTCCCTCCGACGGTTCTCTGGGGCCAACGTCCTGACTTTC. It encodes CASSSLRRFSGANVLTF. The chain has TRBV7-9 and TRBJ2-6; D unclear. V was clipped by 4 bases and J by 0 bases, with 13 bases between them. The CDR3 is 17 amino acids. Germline V gene sequence: CDR1 SEHNR, CDR2 FQNEAQ (reference sequence).

This chain's CDR3 is CASSQDGMEQFF. In nucleotides, the CDR3 is TGTGCCAGCAGCCAAGATGGGATGGAGCAGTTCTTC. The chain combines TRBV3-2 with TRBJ2-1. TRBV3-2 is designated a pseudogene. This CDR3 is built from 12 residues.

This chain joins TRBV7-9 and TRBJ1-4; D may be TRBD1 (5 bases). V gave up 2 bases and J gave up 4 bases, with 8 bases separating them. Germline-derived CDR1 and CDR2 are SEHNR and FQNEAQ (reference sequence). This CDR3 is 14 amino acids long. The CDR3 DNA follows: TGTGCCAGCAGCTTATCAGGGAGTAATGAAAAACTGTTTTTT. It encodes CASSLSGSNEKLFF.

The gene calls are TRBV5-4 and TRBJ2-1, with 9 bases identical to TRBD2. Germline CDR1 reads SGHNT; CDR2 reads YYREEE (reference sequence). The CDR3 runs to 16 residues. Trimming cost V 4 bases and J 3 bases; bases outside gene matches: 8. CDR3 in DNA: TGTGCCAGCAGCCCGCCGCTAGCGGGGCTCTACAATGAGCAGTTCTTC. Its protein product is CASSPPLAGLYNEQFF.

This clonotype was seen many times. The rearrangement joins TRBV4-3 to TRBJ2-3; a weak D match, TRBD2 (5 bases). This CDR3 is 15 amino acids long. Between the trimmed V and J ends, which lost 0 bases and 4 bases, there was a span of 11 bases. The V gene's germline CDR1 is LGHNA and CDR2 YSLEER. The DNA for the CDR3 is TGCGCCAGCAGCCAAGAGGCGAGGGTCTCAGATACGCAGTATTTT. This sequence encodes CASSQEARVSDTQYF.

The rearrangement joins TRBV6-1 to TRBJ1-2, with TRBD1 matching over 9 bases. Losses at the gene ends were 8 bases for V and 5 bases for J; bases not matched to a gene: 3. Germline V gene sequence: CDR1 MNHNS, CDR2 SASEGT. The CDR3 extends over 12 amino acids. CDR3 in amino acids: CASGTGWYGYTF. DNA of the CDR3: TGTGCCAGCGGGACAGGGTGGTATGGCTACACCTTC.